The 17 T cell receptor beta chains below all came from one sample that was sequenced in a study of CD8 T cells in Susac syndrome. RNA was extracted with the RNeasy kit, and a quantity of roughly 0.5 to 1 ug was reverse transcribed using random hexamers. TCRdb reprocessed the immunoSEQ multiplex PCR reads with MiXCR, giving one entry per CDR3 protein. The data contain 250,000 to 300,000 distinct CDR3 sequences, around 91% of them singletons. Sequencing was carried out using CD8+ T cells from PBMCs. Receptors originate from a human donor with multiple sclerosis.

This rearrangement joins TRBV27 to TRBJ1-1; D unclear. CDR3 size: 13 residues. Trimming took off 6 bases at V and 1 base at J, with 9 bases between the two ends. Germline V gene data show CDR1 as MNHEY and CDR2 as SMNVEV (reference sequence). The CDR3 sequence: CASRIGRNTEAFF. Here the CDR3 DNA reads TGTGCCAGCAGGATAGGGAGGAACACTGAAGCTTTCTTT.

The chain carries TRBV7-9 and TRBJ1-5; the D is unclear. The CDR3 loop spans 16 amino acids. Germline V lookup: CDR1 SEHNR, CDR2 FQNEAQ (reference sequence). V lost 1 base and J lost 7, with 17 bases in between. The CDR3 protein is CASSLDGPRASQPQHF. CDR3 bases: TGTGCCAGCAGCTTAGATGGCCCCCGGGCAAGCCAGCCCCAGCATTTT.

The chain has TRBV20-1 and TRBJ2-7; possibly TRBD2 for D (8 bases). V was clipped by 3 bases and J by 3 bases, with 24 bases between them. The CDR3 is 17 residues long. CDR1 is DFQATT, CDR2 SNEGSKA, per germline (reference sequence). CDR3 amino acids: CSARGLGGQGDFYEQYF. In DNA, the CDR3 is TGCAGTGCTAGGGGACTAGGGGGTCAGGGGGATTTCTACGAGCAGTACTTC.

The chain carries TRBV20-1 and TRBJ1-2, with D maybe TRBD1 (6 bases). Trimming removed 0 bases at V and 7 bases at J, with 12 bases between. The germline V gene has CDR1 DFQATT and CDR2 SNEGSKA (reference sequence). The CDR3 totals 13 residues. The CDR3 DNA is TGCAGTGCTAGAGAGGGAAGGGGGGGTGGCTACACCTTC. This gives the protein CSAREGRGGGYTF.

The DNA for the CDR3 is TGTGCCAGTAGTCTCCGGGAACGAGTTAATGAGCAGTTCTTC. Translation: CASSLRERVNEQFF. The gene calls are TRBV19 and TRBJ2-1; D might be TRBD2 (5 bases). This CDR3 is built from 14 residues. Germline V gives CDR1 LNHDA, CDR2 SQIVND (reference sequence). The V end was cut by 5 bases, the J end by 7 bases, with 15 bases between.

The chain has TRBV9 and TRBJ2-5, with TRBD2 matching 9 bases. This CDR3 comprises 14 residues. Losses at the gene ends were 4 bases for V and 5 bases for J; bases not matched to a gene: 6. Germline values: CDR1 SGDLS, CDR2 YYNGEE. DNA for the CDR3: TGTGCCAGCAGCACGGGACTAGCCTCCGAGACCCAGTACTTC. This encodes CASSTGLASETQYF.

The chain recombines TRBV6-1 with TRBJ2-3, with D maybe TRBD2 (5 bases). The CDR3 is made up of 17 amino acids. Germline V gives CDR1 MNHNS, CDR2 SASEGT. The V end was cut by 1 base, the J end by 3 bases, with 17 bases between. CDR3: CASSEGWRTSWTDTQYF. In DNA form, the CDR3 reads TGTGCCAGCAGTGAAGGATGGAGGACTTCTTGGACAGATACGCAGTATTTT.

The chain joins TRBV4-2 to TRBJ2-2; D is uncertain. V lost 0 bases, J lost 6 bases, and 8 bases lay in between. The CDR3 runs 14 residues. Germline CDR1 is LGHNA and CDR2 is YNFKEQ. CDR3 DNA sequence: TGTGCCAGCAGCCAAGATCTTCAGGCCGGGGAGCTGTTTTTT. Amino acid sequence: CASSQDLQAGELFF.

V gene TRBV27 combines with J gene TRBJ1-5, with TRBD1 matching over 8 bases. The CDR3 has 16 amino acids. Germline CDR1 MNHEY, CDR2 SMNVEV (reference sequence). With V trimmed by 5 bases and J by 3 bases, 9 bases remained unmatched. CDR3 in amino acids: CASSASSGQVNQPQHF. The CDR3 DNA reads TGTGCCAGCAGTGCCTCCTCGGGACAGGTCAATCAGCCCCAGCATTTT.

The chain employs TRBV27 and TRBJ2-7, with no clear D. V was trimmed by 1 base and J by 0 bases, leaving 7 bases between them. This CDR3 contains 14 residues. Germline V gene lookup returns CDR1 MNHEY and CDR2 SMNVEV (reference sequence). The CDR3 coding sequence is TGTGCCAGCAGTTTATGGCCGGACTCCTACGAGCAGTACTTC. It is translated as CASSLWPDSYEQYF.

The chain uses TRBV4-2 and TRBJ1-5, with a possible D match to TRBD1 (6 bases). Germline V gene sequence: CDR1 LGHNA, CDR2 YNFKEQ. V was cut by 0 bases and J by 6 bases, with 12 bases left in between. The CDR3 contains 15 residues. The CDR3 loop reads CASSQDREGGQPQHF. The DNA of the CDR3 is TGTGCCAGCAGCCAAGATCGGGAAGGGGGTCAGCCCCAGCATTTT.

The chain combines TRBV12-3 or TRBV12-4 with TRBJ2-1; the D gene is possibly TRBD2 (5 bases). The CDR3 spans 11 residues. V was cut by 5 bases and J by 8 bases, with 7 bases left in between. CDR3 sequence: CASSPGDEQFF. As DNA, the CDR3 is TGTGCCAGCAGTCCCGGGGATGAGCAGTTCTTC.

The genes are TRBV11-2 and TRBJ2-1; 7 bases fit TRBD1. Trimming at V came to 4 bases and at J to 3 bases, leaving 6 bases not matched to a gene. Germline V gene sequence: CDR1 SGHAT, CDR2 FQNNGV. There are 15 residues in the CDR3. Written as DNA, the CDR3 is TGTGCCAGCAGCTCCTCGACAGGGAACTACAATGAGCAGTTCTTC. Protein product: CASSSSTGNYNEQFF.

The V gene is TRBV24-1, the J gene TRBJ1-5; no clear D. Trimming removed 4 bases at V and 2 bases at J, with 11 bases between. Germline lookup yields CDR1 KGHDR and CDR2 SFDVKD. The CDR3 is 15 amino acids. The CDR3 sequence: CATSEGNEGNQPQHF. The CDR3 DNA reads TGTGCCACCAGTGAAGGGAATGAGGGCAATCAGCCCCAGCATTTT.

Written as DNA, the CDR3 is TGTGCCAGCAGTTTACGGGCGTCGAACTATGGCTACACCTTC. It encodes CASSLRASNYGYTF. The J gene is TRBJ1-2, the V gene TRBV27; D is ambiguous. V was cut by 2 bases and J by 2 bases, with 9 bases left in between. The length of the CDR3 is 14 residues. Per the germline V gene, CDR1 is MNHEY and CDR2 is SMNVEV (reference sequence).

The CDR3 DNA sequence: TGTGCCAGCAGCCCCGGTGGCGAGCAGTACTTC. It codes for CASSPGGEQYF. This chain uses TRBV7-9 with TRBJ2-7, with no clear D. This CDR3 is 11 amino acids long. Germline V gives CDR1 SEHNR, CDR2 FQNEAQ (reference sequence). Trimming cost V 5 bases and J 6 bases, with 8 bases left between them.

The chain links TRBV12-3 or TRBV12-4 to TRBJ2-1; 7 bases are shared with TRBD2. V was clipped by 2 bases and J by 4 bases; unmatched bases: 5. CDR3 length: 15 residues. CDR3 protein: CASSLLLASYNEQFF. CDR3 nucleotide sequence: TGTGCCAGCAGTTTATTACTAGCGTCATACAATGAGCAGTTCTTC.